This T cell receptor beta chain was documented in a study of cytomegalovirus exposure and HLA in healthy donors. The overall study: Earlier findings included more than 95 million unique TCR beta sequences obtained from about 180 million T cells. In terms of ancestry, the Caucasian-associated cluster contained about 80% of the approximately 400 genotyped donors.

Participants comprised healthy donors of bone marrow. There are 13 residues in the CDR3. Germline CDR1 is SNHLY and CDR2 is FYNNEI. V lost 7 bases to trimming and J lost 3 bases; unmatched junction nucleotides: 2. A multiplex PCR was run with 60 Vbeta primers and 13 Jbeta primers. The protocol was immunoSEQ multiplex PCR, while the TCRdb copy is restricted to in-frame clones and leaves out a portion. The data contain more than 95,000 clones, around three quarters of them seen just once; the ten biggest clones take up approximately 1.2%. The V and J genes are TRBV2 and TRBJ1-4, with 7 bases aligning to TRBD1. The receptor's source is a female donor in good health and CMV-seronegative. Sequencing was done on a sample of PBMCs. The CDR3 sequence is CASKGQPNEKLFF. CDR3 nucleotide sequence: TGTGCCAGCAAGGGACAGCCTAATGAAAAACTGTTTTTT.